This TCR beta chain comes out of a study of early T cells in non-severe SARS-CoV-2 infection. Study results and caveats: Anti-spike CD8 responses were favored in VDJdb matching, and private and CD4 specificities were missed.

TCRdb reprocessed the 5' RACE reads via MiXCR and lists one record per CDR3 protein. The sample has tens of thousands of distinct CDR3 sequences, about 4.3% seen once. This clonotype has a count of ten or more. The antigen remains undetermined. CDR1 is SGHTA, CDR2 FQGNSA, per germline. V shed 1 base and J shed 2 bases, with 8 bases lying between them. CDR3 size: 15 residues. The V gene is TRBV7-2, the J gene TRBJ2-2; no clear D gene. The sequence derives from an adult who was a healthcare worker with PCR-confirmed SARS-CoV-2 infection or an uninfected control (not recorded which). The specimen comprised whole blood, sampled at baseline. The CDR3, as DNA: TGTGCCAGCAGCTTAGTAGGATTTAACACCGGGGAGCTGTTTTTT. Amino acid sequence: CASSLVGFNTGELFF. The full variable domain, rest sourced from reference TRBV7-2 and TRBJ2-2, is GAGVSQSPSNKVTEKGKDVELRCDPISGHTALYWYRQSLGQGLEFLIYFQGNSAPDKSGLPSDRFSAERTGGSVSTLTIQRTQQEDSAVYLCASSLVGFNTGELFFGEGSRLTVL.